This T cell receptor (beta chain) was found in a study of T cell responses to AZD1222 COVID-19 vaccine. In the study overall: Second-dose intervals of approximately 4 or approximately 12 weeks were pooled.

Germline V gives CDR1 MNHNS, CDR2 SASEGT. Deletions cut 4 bases from V and 0 bases from J, with 12 bases between. The CDR3 totals 15 residues. Findings and limits, study-wide: Close to half of all spike-specific TCRs reportedly target regions of the variants that are unmutated. The sample set comprised mostly white British donors with more females, and clonal diversity was possibly underestimated. Spike-wide vaccine-associated CD4 TCRs dominated at 160-218 and 743-854.

As concerns this clone: The antigen is not known.

Assay used: immunoSEQ multiplex PCR; TCRdb lists only in-frame clones, some missing. Of roughly 100,000 clones listed, around nine tenths are singletons. The chain couples TRBV6-1 to TRBJ1-1, with a possible D match to TRBD1 (6 bases). The TCR originated in an adult in good health. Source: peripheral blood, taken on day 0 of AZD1222 vaccination. This CDR3 reads CASSGARGMNTEAFF. The CDR3 bases are TGTGCCAGCAGTGGAGCCAGGGGTATGAACACTGAAGCTTTCTTT.